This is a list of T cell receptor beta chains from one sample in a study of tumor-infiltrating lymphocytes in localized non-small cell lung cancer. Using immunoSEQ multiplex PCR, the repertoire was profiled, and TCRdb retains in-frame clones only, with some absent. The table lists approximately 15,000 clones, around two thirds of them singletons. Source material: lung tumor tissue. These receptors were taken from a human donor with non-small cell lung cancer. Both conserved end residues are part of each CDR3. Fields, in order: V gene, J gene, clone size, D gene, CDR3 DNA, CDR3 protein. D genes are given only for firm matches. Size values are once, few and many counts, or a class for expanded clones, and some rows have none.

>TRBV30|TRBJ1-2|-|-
TGTGCCTGGAGTAAGAAGCAGGGTGGGGGCTATGGCTACACCTTC
CAWSKKQGGGYGYTF
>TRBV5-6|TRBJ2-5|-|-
TGTGCCAGCAGCTCCAGGGGTCGGGAGACCCAGTACTTC
CASSSRGRETQYF
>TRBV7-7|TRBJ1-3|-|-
TGCGCCAGCAGCCTCACGTGGGAGACGGTCTCTGGAAACACCATATATTTT
CASSLTWETVSGNTIYF
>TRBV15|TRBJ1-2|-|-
TGTGCCACCAGCCCAGGACAGAACTATGGCTACACCTTC
CATSPGQNYGYTF
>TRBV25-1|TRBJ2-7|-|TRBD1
TGTGCCAGCAGCCCTGACAGGGCCTACGAGCAGTACTTC
CASSPDRAYEQYF
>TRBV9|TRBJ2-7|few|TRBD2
TGTGCCAGGACTAGCGGGAGGTTTACCTACGAGCAGTACTTC
CARTSGRFTYEQYF
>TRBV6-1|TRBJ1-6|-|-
TGTGCCAGCAGTGCTCTGGGCGAGCATAATTCACCCCTCCACTTT
CASSALGEHNSPLHF
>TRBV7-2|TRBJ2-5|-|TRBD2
TGTGCCAGCAGCTTAAGGAGGAGCGGGAAGCAAGAGACCCAGTACTTC
CASSLRRSGKQETQYF
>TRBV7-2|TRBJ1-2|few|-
TGTGCCAGCAGCTTAGATAGAGCCCTCACCTTTTTC
CASSLDRALTFF
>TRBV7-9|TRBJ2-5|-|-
TGTGCCAGCAGCCCTGTCAGGGGTATCCAAGAGACCCAGTACTTC
CASSPVRGIQETQYF
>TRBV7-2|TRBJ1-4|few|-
TGTGCCAGCAGCTTAGACCCGGGCCGGGGGGAAAAACTGTTTTTT
CASSLDPGRGEKLFF
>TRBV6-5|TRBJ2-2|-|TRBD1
TGTGCCAGCAGTTACCACAGGGGAAGGTTGACCGGGGAGCTGTTTTTT
CASSYHRGRLTGELFF
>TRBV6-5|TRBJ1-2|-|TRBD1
TGTGCCAGCCGGTCCTCAGGGGAAGGGGGCGGCTACACCTTC
CASRSSGEGGGYTF
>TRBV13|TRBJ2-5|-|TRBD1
TGTGCCAGCAGCTTGGACAGGGGGCAGGGGACCCAGTACTTC
CASSLDRGQGTQYF
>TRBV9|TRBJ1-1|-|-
TGTGCCAGCAGCTTAGAAGGAAACACTGAAGCTTTCTTT
CASSLEGNTEAFF
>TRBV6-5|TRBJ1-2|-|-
TGTGCCAGCAGTTACTCGAGCAGGGTCGATGGCTACACCTTC
CASSYSSRVDGYTF
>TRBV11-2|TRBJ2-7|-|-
TGTGCCAGCAGTACCGGATCCTACGAGCAGTACTTC
CASSTGSYEQYF
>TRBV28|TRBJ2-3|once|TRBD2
TGTGCCAGCAGTCCCCTTGGCTCTACTGGGCTAGCGGTAAACACAGATACGCAGTATTTT
CASSPLGSTGLAVNTDTQYF
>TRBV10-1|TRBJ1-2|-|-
TGCGCCAGCAGTGCTCTCATCTATGGCTACACCTTC
CASSALIYGYTF